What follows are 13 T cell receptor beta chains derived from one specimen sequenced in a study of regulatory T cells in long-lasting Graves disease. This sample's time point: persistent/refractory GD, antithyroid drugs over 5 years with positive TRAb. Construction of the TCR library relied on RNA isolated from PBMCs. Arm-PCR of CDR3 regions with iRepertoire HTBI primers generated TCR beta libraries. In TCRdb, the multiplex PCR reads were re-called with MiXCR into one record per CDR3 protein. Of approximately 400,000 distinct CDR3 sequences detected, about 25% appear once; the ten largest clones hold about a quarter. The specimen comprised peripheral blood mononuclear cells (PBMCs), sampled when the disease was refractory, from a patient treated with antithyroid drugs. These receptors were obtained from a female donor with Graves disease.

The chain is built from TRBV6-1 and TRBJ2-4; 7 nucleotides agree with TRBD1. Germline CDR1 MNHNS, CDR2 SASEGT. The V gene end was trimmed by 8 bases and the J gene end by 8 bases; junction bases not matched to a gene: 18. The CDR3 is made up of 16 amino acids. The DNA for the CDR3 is TGTGCCAGCCATTTCAAACAGGGGATCGGTTGGGACATTCAGTACTTC. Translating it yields CASHFKQGIGWDIQYF.

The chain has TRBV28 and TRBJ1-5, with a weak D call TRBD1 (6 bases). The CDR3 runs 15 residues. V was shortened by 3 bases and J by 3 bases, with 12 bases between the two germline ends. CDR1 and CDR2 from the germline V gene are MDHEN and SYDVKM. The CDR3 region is CASSFMGHFNQPQHF. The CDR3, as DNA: TGTGCCAGCAGTTTTATGGGACACTTCAATCAGCCCCAGCATTTT.

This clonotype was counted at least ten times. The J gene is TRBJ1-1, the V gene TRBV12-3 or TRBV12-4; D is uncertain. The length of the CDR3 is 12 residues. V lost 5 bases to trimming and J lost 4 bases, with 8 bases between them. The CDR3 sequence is CASSPSSTEAFF. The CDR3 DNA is TGTGCCAGCAGTCCTTCCTCCACTGAAGCTTTCTTT.

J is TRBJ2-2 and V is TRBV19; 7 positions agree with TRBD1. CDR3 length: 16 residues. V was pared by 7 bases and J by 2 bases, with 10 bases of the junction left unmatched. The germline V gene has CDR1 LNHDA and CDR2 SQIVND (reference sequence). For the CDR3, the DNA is TGTGCCAGTAAAGGGGTGGGACAGACAAACACCGGGGAGCTGTTTTTT. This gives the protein CASKGVGQTNTGELFF.

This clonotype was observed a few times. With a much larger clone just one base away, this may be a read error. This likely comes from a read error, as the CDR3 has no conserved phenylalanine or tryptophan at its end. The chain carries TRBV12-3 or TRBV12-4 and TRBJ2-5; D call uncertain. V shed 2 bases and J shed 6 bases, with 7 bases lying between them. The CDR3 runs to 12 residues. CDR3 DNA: TGTGCCAGCAGTTTATCATTCCAGACCCAGTACTCC. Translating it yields CASSLSFQTQYS.

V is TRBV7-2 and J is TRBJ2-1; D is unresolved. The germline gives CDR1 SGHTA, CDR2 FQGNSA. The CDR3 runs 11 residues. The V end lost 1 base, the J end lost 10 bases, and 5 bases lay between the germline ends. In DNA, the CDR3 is TGTGCCAGCAGCTTAGGATGGGAGCAGTTCTTC. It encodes CASSLGWEQFF.

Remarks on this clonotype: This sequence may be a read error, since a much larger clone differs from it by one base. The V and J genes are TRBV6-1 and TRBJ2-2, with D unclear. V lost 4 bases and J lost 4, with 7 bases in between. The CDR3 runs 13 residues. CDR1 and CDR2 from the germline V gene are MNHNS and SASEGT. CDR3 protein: CASSVTITGELFF. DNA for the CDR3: TGTGCCAGCAGTGTCACGATCACCGGGGAGCTGTTTTTT.

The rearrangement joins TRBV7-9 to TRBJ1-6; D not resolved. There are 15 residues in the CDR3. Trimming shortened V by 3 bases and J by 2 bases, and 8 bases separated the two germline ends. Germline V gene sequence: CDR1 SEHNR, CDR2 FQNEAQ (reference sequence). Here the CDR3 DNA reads TGTGCCAGCAGCTTTGGTACACCCTATAATTCACCCCTCCACTTT. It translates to CASSFGTPYNSPLHF.

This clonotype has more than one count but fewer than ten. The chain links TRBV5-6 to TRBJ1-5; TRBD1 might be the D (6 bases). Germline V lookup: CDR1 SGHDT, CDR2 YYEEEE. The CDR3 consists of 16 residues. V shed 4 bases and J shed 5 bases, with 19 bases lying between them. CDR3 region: CASSNPGHGFDQPQHF. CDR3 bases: TGTGCCAGCAGCAACCCGGGACACGGATTCGATCAGCCCCAGCATTTT.

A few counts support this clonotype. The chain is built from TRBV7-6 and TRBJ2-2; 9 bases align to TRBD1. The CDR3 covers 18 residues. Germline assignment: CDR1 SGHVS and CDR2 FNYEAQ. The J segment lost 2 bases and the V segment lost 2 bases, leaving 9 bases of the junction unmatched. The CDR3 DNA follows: TGTGCCAGCAGCTTAATGGACAGGGGAGTAGGCAACACCGGGGAGCTGTTTTTT. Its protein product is CASSLMDRGVGNTGELFF.

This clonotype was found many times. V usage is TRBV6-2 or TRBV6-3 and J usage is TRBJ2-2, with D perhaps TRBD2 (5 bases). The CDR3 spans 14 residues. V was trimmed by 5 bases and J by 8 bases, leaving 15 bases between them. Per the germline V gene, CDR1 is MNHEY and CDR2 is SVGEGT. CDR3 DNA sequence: TGTGCCAGCAGTCAGGACTTAACCCGGGGGGAGCTGTTTTTT. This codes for CASSQDLTRGELFF.

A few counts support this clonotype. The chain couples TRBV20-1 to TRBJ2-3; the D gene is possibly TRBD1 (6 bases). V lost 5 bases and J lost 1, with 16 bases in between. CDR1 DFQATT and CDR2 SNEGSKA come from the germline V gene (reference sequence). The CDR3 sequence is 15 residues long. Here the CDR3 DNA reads TGCAGTGCTCCCCCGGCGGCAGGGGGCACAGATACGCAGTATTTT. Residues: CSAPPAAGGTDTQYF.

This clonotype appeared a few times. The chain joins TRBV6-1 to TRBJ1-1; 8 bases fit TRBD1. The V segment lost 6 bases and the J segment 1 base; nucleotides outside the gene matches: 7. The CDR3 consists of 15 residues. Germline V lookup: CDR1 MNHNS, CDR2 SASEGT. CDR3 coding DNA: TGTGCCAGCAGCGGACAGGGACCCCCGAACACTGAAGCTTTCTTT. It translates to CASSGQGPPNTEAFF.